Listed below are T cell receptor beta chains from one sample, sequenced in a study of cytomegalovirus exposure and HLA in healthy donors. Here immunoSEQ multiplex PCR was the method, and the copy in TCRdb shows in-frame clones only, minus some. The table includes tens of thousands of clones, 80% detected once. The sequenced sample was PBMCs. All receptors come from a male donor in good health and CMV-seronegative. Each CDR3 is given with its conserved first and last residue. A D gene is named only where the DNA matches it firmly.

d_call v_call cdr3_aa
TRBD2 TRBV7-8 CATTFKPGLAGSNEQFF
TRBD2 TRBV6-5 CASLAGGGAKNIQYF
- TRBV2 CASRGTTLSYEQYF
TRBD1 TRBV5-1 CASSLASTGKFTGELFF
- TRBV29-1 CSVEKDSYNEQFF
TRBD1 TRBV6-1 CASRAGGKPQHF
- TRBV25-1 CASRGEQAFDTQYF
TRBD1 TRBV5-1 CASSRTGAGDTQYF
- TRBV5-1 CASSNGGGSTDTQYF
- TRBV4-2 CASSAKEGSNEKLFF
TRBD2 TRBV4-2 CASSQDSLGLAGTYEQYF
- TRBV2 CASTDSNQPQHF
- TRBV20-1 CSASGFDEQFF
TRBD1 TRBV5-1 CASSQTGQGIAAFF
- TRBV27 CASSFPGGSRELFF
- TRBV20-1 CSAGEGEKLFF
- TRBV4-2 CASSQGQGNSPLHF
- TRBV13 CASSSERVSYNEQFF
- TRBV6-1 CASSARRGGDYGYTF
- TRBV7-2 CASSLSLGSSYEQYF
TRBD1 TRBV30 CAWRGDRARGSEAFF
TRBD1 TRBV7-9 CASSFGQGADEQYF